These 15 T cell receptor beta chains came from one sample sequenced in a study of T-cell memory formation after mild COVID-19. TCRdb fed the 5' RACE reads into MiXCR, producing one record per CDR3 protein. The sample contains roughly 410,000 distinct CDR3 sequences, less than 25% of which appear only once. Source material: PBMCs or a T cell subset sorted from them (not recorded which). These receptors all stem from an adult woman who had mild COVID-19 (a few samples of this study predate the infection). Cell type and time point are not known.

This clonotype came up a few times. The chain couples TRBV6-2 or TRBV6-3 to TRBJ2-7, with TRBD1 matching 7 bases. The CDR3 is 16 residues long. CDR1 is MNHEY and CDR2 is SVGEGT in the germline V gene. V lost 5 bases to trimming and J lost 0 bases; unmatched junction nucleotides: 10. As DNA, the CDR3 is TGTGCCAGCAGTAAACCGGGACAGCTTTACTCCTACGAGCAGTACTTC. Translated, it gives CASSKPGQLYSYEQYF.

This clonotype appeared a few times. The V and J genes are TRBV10-3 and TRBJ2-1; D possibly corresponds to TRBD2 (6 bases). This CDR3 is built from 14 residues. Deletions cut 7 bases from V and 2 bases from J, with 12 bases between. The germline V gene encodes CDR1 ENHRY and CDR2 SYGVKD. The CDR3: CAIKGDSAYNEQFF. The CDR3 DNA follows: TGTGCCATCAAAGGGGACTCAGCCTACAATGAGCAGTTCTTC.

The chain links TRBV9 to TRBJ2-5; D gene uncertain. Trimming cost V 0 bases and J 5 bases, with 11 bases left between them. CDR1 is SGDLS and CDR2 is YYNGEE in the germline V gene. This CDR3 comprises 14 residues. CDR3 sequence reads: CASSVGLNGETQYF. The DNA of the CDR3 is TGTGCCAGCAGCGTAGGACTCAACGGGGAGACCCAGTACTTC.

This clonotype occurred a few times. This chain connects TRBV9 to TRBJ2-1; TRBD2 agrees at 8 bases. This CDR3 is built from 16 residues. Germline V gene data show CDR1 as SGDLS and CDR2 as YYNGEE. J lost 3 bases, V lost 0 bases, and 5 bases had no gene match. In nucleotides, the CDR3 is TGTGCCAGCAGCGTAGATCGAAGCGGGAGCTACAATGAGCAGTTCTTC. Its protein is CASSVDRSGSYNEQFF.

The CDR3 sequence: CASSLSPVFQETQYF. CDR3 nucleotide sequence: TGTGCCAGCAGCCTCTCCCCCGTATTTCAAGAGACCCAGTACTTC. This rearrangement joins TRBV12-3 or TRBV12-4 to TRBJ2-5; D remains ambiguous. V was trimmed by 6 bases and J by 2 bases, leaving 16 bases between them. The CDR3 runs 15 residues.

In this sample, this clonotype turned up a few times. The genes are TRBV7-3 and TRBJ2-3; D unclear. The germline V gene has CDR1 SGHTA and CDR2 FQGTGA. This CDR3 has 13 residues. The ends were cut back, 5 bases at V and 4 bases at J, with 10 bases in the middle. The CDR3 DNA reads as TGTGCCAGCAGCCCCCGGACCCCAGATACGCAGTATTTT. Translation gives CASSPRTPDTQYF.

V and J are TRBV5-1 and TRBJ2-1; 9 nucleotides agree with TRBD2. The CDR3 totals 22 residues. The V gene end was trimmed by 1 base and the J gene end by 4 bases; junction bases not matched to a gene: 24. Germline values: CDR1 SGHRS, CDR2 YFSETQ. CDR3 nucleotide sequence: TGCGCCAGCAGCTTGACCCGTGTTCCCGTTCTTTTGGCGGGGGGGCTTTACAATGAGCAGTTCTTC. Protein sequence: CASSLTRVPVLLAGGLYNEQFF.

This clonotype was counted only a few times. V gene TRBV7-3 combines with J gene TRBJ2-2; 8 positions match TRBD2. The CDR3 runs 16 residues. In germline, CDR1 is SGHTA, CDR2 FQGTGA. Losses at the gene ends were 3 bases for V and 2 bases for J; bases not matched to a gene: 5. CDR3 in amino acids: CASSFPGGSNTGELFF. CDR3 nucleotide sequence: TGTGCCAGCAGCTTTCCGGGGGGGTCTAACACCGGGGAGCTGTTTTTT.

The chain carries TRBV4-1 and TRBJ2-7; D could derive from TRBD1 or TRBD2 (5 bases each). CDR3 length: 15 residues. CDR1 is MGHRA and CDR2 is YSYEKL in the germline V gene. With 1 base removed from V and 1 base from J, the gap between germline ends came to 11 bases. As DNA, the CDR3 is TGCGCCAGCAGCCAAGGCCGGGACGGTTCCTACGAGCAGTACTTC. It specifies CASSQGRDGSYEQYF.

This clonotype was seen a handful of times. The chain recombines TRBV4-1 with TRBJ2-3, with D possibly TRBD2 on 5 matching bases. CDR3 length: 16 residues. Germline V gene sequence: CDR1 MGHRA, CDR2 YSYEKL. V lost 6 bases to trimming and J lost 0 bases, with 16 bases between them. This CDR3 reads CASSLNPTGSTDTQYF. The CDR3 nucleotides are TGCGCCAGCAGTCTCAATCCTACGGGAAGCACAGATACGCAGTATTTT.

The CDR3 here is CSVESQGGWAEAFF. The CDR3 nucleotides are TGCAGCGTTGAATCACAGGGTGGTTGGGCTGAAGCTTTCTTT. The J gene is TRBJ1-1, the V gene TRBV29-1; D is perhaps TRBD1 (6 bases). This CDR3 has 14 residues. In germline, CDR1 is SQVTM, CDR2 ANQGSEA. Trimming took off 2 bases at V and 6 bases at J, with 16 bases between the two ends.

V usage is TRBV15 and J usage is TRBJ2-5, with D maybe TRBD1 (6 bases). Germline CDR1 and CDR2: LNHNV and YYDKDF (reference sequence). This CDR3 contains 17 residues. The V and J ends lost 1 base and 1 base respectively, with 16 bases between them. The CDR3: CATSRGFGADSQETQYF. The CDR3 DNA sequence: TGTGCCACCAGCAGAGGGTTCGGAGCGGACAGCCAAGAGACCCAGTACTTC.

The chain couples TRBV24-1 to TRBJ1-2, with 9 bases matching TRBD1. CDR3 length: 15 residues. Germline V lookup: CDR1 KGHDR, CDR2 SFDVKD. Losses at the gene ends were 4 bases for V and 2 bases for J; bases not matched to a gene: 4. DNA of the CDR3: TGTGCCACCAGTGAATCCGGGACAGGGAACTATGGCTACACCTTC. Translation: CATSESGTGNYGYTF.

The chain employs TRBV4-2 and TRBJ2-1, with TRBD2 identical over 9 bases. The CDR3 extends over 16 amino acids. The germline V gene has CDR1 LGHNA and CDR2 YNFKEQ. V lost 0 bases to trimming and J lost 7 bases; unmatched junction nucleotides: 7. CDR3 sequence (DNA): TGTGCCAGCAGCCAAGAGAGCCTAGCGGGGCAAAATGAGCAGTTCTTC. This sequence encodes CASSQESLAGQNEQFF.

A remark on this clonotype: This sequence may be a read error, since a much larger clone differs from it by one base. The chain links TRBV7-8 to TRBJ1-6; D call uncertain. CDR3 length: 13 residues. Germline CDR1 reads SGHVS; CDR2 reads FQNEAQ. As DNA, the CDR3 is TGTGCCAGCACCTCCAGTGTTAATTCACCCCCCCACTTT. It yields the protein CASTSSVNSPPHF.